These T cell receptor beta chains were read from a single sample in a study of cytomegalovirus exposure and HLA in healthy donors. Produced via immunoSEQ multiplex PCR; TCRdb's table is partial and in-frame only. The profile covers 200,000 to 250,000 clones, with roughly 75% appearing a single time and 1.8% taken by the ten largest. Sequencing used PBMCs. All receptors derive from a woman under 40 in good health and CMV-seronegative. Each CDR3 is given without its conserved first and last residue. Each record gives: CDR3 length, D gene, J gene, V gene, clone size, CDR3 protein. D genes are given only for firm matches. Only part of the rows carry a size: once, few, many, or a class if the clone is expanded.

CDR3 length: 15
D gene: TRBD1
J gene: TRBJ1-2
V gene: TRBV7-3
clone size: .
CDR3 protein: ASSSPGQPPGDYGYT

CDR3 length: 10
D gene: .
J gene: TRBJ1-2
V gene: TRBV30
clone size: .
CDR3 protein: ACKRDIPGYT

CDR3 length: 12
D gene: .
J gene: TRBJ2-2
V gene: TRBV11-3
clone size: .
CDR3 protein: ASSLEGGTGELF

CDR3 length: 14
D gene: TRBD2
J gene: TRBJ2-3
V gene: TRBV7-3
clone size: .
CDR3 protein: ASSLGRRGGEDTQY

CDR3 length: 12
D gene: .
J gene: TRBJ1-4
V gene: TRBV7-9
clone size: .
CDR3 protein: ASSLSATNEKLF

CDR3 length: 11
D gene: .
J gene: TRBJ1-4
V gene: TRBV11-2
clone size: once
CDR3 protein: ASSLEARGKLF

CDR3 length: 16
D gene: TRBD2
J gene: TRBJ2-2
V gene: TRBV7-6
clone size: once
CDR3 protein: ASSSGLAGVKDTGELF

CDR3 length: 17
D gene: TRBD1
J gene: TRBJ1-2
V gene: TRBV9
clone size: .
CDR3 protein: ASSVGLGRGESRPHGYT

CDR3 length: 13
D gene: TRBD1
J gene: TRBJ2-2
V gene: TRBV13
clone size: .
CDR3 protein: ASSHGQGRAEELF

CDR3 length: 13
D gene: .
J gene: TRBJ2-4
V gene: TRBV7-6
clone size: .
CDR3 protein: ASSLGQGGSNIQY

CDR3 length: 12
D gene: TRBD2
J gene: TRBJ2-1
V gene: TRBV11-2
clone size: .
CDR3 protein: ASSTSGVYNEQF

CDR3 length: 10
D gene: .
J gene: TRBJ2-4
V gene: TRBV10-1
clone size: few
CDR3 protein: ASSPHEGIQY

CDR3 length: 11
D gene: TRBD1
J gene: TRBJ1-2
V gene: TRBV19
clone size: .
CDR3 protein: ASKGAERDGYT